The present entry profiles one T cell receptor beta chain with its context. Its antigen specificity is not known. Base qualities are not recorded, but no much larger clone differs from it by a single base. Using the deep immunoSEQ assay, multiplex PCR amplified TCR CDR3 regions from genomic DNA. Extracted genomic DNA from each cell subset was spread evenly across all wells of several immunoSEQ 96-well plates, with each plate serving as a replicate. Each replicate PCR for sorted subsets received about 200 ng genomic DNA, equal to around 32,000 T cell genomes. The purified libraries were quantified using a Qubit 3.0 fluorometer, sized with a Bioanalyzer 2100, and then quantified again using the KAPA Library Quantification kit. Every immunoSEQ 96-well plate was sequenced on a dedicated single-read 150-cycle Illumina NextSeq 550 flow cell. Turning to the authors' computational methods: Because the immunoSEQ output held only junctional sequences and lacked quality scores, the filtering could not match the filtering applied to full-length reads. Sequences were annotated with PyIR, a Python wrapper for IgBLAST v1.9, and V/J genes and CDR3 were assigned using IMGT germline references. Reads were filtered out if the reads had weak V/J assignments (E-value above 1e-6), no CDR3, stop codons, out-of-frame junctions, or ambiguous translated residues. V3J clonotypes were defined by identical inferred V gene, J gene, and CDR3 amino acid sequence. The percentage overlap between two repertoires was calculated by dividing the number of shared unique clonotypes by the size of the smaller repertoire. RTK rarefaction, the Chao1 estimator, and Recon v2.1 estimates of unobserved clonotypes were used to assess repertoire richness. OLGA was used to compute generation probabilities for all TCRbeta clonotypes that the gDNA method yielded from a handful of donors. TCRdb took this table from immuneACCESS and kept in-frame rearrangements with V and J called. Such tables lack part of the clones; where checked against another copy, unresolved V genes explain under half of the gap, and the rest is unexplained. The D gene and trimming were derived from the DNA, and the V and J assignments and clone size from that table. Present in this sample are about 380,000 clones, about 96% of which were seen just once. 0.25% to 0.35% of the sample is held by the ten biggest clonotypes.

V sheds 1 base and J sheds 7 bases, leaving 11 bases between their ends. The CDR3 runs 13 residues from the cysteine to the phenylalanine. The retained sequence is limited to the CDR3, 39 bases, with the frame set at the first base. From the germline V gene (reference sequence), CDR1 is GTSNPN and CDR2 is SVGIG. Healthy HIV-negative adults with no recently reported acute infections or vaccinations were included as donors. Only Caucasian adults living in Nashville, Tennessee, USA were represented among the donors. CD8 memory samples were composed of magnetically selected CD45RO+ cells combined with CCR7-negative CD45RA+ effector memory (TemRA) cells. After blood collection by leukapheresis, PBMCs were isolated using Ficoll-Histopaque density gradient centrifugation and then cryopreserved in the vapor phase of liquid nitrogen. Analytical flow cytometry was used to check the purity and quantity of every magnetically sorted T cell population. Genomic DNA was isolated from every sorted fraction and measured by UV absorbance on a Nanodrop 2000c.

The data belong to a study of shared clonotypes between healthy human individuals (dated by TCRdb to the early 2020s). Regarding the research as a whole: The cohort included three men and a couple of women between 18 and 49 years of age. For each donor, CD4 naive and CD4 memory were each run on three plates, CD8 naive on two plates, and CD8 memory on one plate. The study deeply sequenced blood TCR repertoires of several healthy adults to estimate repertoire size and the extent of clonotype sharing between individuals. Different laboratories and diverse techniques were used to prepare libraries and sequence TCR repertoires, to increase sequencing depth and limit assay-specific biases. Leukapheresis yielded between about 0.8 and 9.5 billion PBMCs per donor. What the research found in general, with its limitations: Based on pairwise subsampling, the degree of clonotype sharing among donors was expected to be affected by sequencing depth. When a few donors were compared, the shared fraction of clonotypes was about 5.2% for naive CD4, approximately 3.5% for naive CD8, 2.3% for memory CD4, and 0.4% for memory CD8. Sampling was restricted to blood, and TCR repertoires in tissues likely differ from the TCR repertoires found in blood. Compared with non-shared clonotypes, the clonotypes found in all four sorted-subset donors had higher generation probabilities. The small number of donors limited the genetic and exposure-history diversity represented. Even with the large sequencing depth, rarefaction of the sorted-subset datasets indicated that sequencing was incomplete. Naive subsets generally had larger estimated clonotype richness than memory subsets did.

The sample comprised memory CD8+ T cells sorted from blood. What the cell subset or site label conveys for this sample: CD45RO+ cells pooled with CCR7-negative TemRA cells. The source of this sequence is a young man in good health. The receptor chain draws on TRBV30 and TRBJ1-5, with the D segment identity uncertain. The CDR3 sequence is CAWSAFDRQPQHF. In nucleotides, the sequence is TGTGCCTGGAGTGCCTTCGACCGGCAGCCCCAGCATTTT.